This is a list of T cell receptor beta chains from one sample in a study of blood T cell repertoires in COVID-19. Assay used: immunoSEQ multiplex PCR; TCRdb lists only in-frame clones, some missing. The sample includes 30,000 or so clones, 75% to 90% of them seen just once. Sequencing used peripheral blood. These receptors were collected from a man at least 80 years old with acute or convalescent COVID-19. Each CDR3 is given with its conserved first and last residue. Each record gives: D gene, J gene, clone size, V gene, CDR3 DNA, CDR3 protein. The D gene is left open where the match is weak. The listing skips clone size in some rows; elsewhere it reads once, few, many or a size class.

>-|TRBJ1-6|-|TRBV3-1/TRBV3-2
TGTGCCAGCAGCCAAGAATCAGGGTTTGTGGATTCACCCCTCCACTTT
CASSQESGFVDSPLHF
>TRBD1|TRBJ2-1|-|TRBV2
TGTGCCAGCAAGGAGACAGGGGCCTACAATGAGCAGTTCTTC
CASKETGAYNEQFF
>-|TRBJ1-1|-|TRBV19
TGTGCCAGTAGTTGGGCTGACACTGAAGCTTTCTTT
CASSWADTEAFF
>-|TRBJ1-3|-|TRBV6-5
TGTGCCAGCCGGCTCAGGCGCTCTGGAAACACCATATATTTT
CASRLRRSGNTIYF
>TRBD2|TRBJ2-3|-|TRBV9
TGTGCCAGCAGCGTAGGGCTAGCGGGGGGCACAGATACGCAGTATTTT
CASSVGLAGGTDTQYF
>-|TRBJ2-1|-|TRBV6-6
TGTGCCAGCAGAACACTAGTTTCCGTGAATGAGCAGTTCTTC
CASRTLVSVNEQFF
>-|TRBJ1-3|-|TRBV4-2
TGTGCCAGCAGCCAAGCGTATCGCTCTGGAAACACCATATATTTT
CASSQAYRSGNTIYF
>-|TRBJ2-2|once|TRBV5-5
TGTGCCAGCAGGTTGAGGACGGGGATCACCACCGGGGAGCTGTTTTTT
CASRLRTGITTGELFF
>TRBD1|TRBJ1-2|once|TRBV5-6
TGTGCCAGCAGCCCCAGGGGGCCCGGCTACACCTTC
CASSPRGPGYTF
>TRBD1|TRBJ1-2|-|TRBV19
TGTGCCAGTAGTATCTACAGGGGCCGTTATGGCTACACCTTC
CASSIYRGRYGYTF
>TRBD1|TRBJ2-1|-|TRBV29-1
TGCAGCGTTCGTAACAGGGGAACCAATGAGCAGTTCTTC
CSVRNRGTNEQFF
>-|TRBJ1-3|-|TRBV28
TGTGCCAGCAGTCCAAGGGGAAGCCCTGGAAACACCATATATTTT
CASSPRGSPGNTIYF
>-|TRBJ2-5|-|TRBV18
TGTGCCAGCTCCCCTAGCGCACAAGAGACCCAGTACTTC
CASSPSAQETQYF
>TRBD1|TRBJ2-1|-|TRBV24-1
TGTGCCACCAGTGACACAGGGGGCCCCAGCTCCTACAATGAGCAGTTCTTC
CATSDTGGPSSYNEQFF
>TRBD1|TRBJ1-6|-|TRBV6-1
TGTGCCAGCAGTGCAGGCAGGACAGGGTATAATTCACCCCTCCACTTT
CASSAGRTGYNSPLHF
>TRBD1|TRBJ2-2|once|TRBV7-2
TGTGCCAGCAGCTTCTGGACAGGGGGTCTAGGGGAGCTGTTTTTT
CASSFWTGGLGELFF
>-|TRBJ2-7|-|TRBV19
TGTGCCAGTAGTATCCCCTGGGGGGGGACACAGCCCTACGAGCAGTACTTC
CASSIPWGGTQPYEQYF
>TRBD1|TRBJ1-2|-|TRBV6-1
TGTGCCAGCAGTGAAGGGGCAGGGGGCTACCGGCTCCACACCTTC
CASSEGAGGYRLHTF
>-|TRBJ2-2|-|TRBV19
TGTGCCAGTAACCCTTTACAGAACACCGGGGAGCTGTTTTTT
CASNPLQNTGELFF
>TRBD1|TRBJ1-3|-|TRBV18
TGTGCCAGCTCCCGTATCAGACAGGGGCAGGACACCATATATTTT
CASSRIRQGQDTIYF
>TRBD1|TRBJ1-1|-|TRBV5-6
TGTGCCAGCAGCTGGACGACAGGGGGCACTGAAGCTTTCTTT
CASSWTTGGTEAFF
>-|TRBJ1-3|-|TRBV9
TGTGCCAGCAGCGTAGGGGCTGGTGGAAACACCATATATTTT
CASSVGAGGNTIYF
>TRBD1|TRBJ2-7|-|TRBV5-1
TGCGCCAGGCGGGACAGGGGATTCTACGAGCAGTACTTC
CARRDRGFYEQYF
>TRBD1|TRBJ1-2|medium-sized|TRBV19
TGTGCCAGTAGCGACAGGGGGCAGACGGGCTACACCTTC
CASSDRGQTGYTF
>-|TRBJ1-1|-|TRBV7-8
TGTGCCAGCAGCCGTTCGGGGGGTGATGAAGCTTTCTTT
CASSRSGGDEAFF
>-|TRBJ1-1|-|TRBV10-1
TGCGCCCAGCAGGAACGGGGGGCAGAGGGCACTGAAGCTTTCTTT
CAQQERGAEGTEAFF
>-|TRBJ1-5|once|TRBV6-5
TGTGCCAGCAGTTACTCACGGAGTGGAAGCAGTCAGCCCCAGCATTTT
CASSYSRSGSSQPQHF
>TRBD2|TRBJ2-1|-|TRBV9
TGTGCCAGCAGCGTAGGTCTAGCGGGGGCCACCTCCTACAATGAGCAGTTCTTC
CASSVGLAGATSYNEQFF
>-|TRBJ2-2|-|TRBV30
TGTGCCTGGAGTCGGCTAGCGATGAACACCGGGGAGCTGTTTTTT
CAWSRLAMNTGELFF
>-|TRBJ2-3|-|TRBV10-3
TGTGCCATCAGTGAAGAGATACCCACAGATACGCAGTATTTT
CAISEEIPTDTQYF
>-|TRBJ1-4|-|TRBV28
TGTGCCAGCAGTTACGGAGGGTTCACTAATGAAAAACTGTTTTTT
CASSYGGFTNEKLFF
>TRBD1|TRBJ1-2|-|TRBV28
TGTGCCAGCAGTTTTGCGGGACAGGGGACCTACACCTTC
CASSFAGQGTYTF
>-|TRBJ1-2|-|TRBV5-1
TGCGCCAGCAGCTTCAGGGAAGATGGCTACACCTTC
CASSFREDGYTF
>-|TRBJ1-1|-|TRBV19
TGTGCCAGTATCACCGGGGTGGGCACTGAAGCTTTCTTT
CASITGVGTEAFF
>TRBD1|TRBJ2-7|-|TRBV6-5
TGTGCCAGCAGTTACTCGAGGGGACAGCCCTACGAGCAGTACTTC
CASSYSRGQPYEQYF
>TRBD1|TRBJ1-1|-|TRBV5-1
TGCGCCAGCAGCTTAGGGACAGCGAACACTGAAGCTTTCTTT
CASSLGTANTEAFF
>-|TRBJ1-1|-|TRBV23-1
TGCGCCAGCAGTCAATCGATTACGGGGAGGATTAGGAACACTGAAGCTTTCTTT
CASSQSITGRIRNTEAFF
>-|TRBJ1-5|-|TRBV21-1
TGTGCCAGCAGCAAACAGGACAGGGGGCTCCGTAGCAATCAGCCCCAGCATTTT
CASSKQDRGLRSNQPQHF
>TRBD2|TRBJ2-3|-|TRBV7-9
TGTGCCAGCAGCCCTGGGACTACCACAGATACGCAGTATTTT
CASSPGTTTDTQYF
>-|TRBJ2-7|-|TRBV7-9
TGTGCCAGCAGCTTAGGGACACCGAGAACCTACGAGCAGTACTTC
CASSLGTPRTYEQYF
>TRBD1|TRBJ1-2|-|TRBV11-2
TGTGCCAGCAGACGGGGACAGGGGGCGAACTATGGCTACACCTTC
CASRRGQGANYGYTF
>-|TRBJ1-3|-|TRBV24-1
TGTGCCACCAGTCCATCTCCACGAGTTTCCTCTGGAAACACCATATATTTT
CATSPSPRVSSGNTIYF
>TRBD1|TRBJ2-7|few|TRBV5-1
TGCGCCAGCAGCGGACAGGGGATAAACGAGCAGTACTTC
CASSGQGINEQYF
>TRBD1|TRBJ1-5|-|TRBV19
TGTGCCAGTAGTTCGGACAGGGAAGGATATCAGCCCCAGCATTTT
CASSSDREGYQPQHF
>-|TRBJ2-5|-|TRBV3-1/TRBV3-2
TGTGCCAGCAGCCAAGACTCCGTGACCCAGTACTTC
CASSQDSVTQYF
>-|TRBJ1-1|-|TRBV2
TGTGCCAGCAGCCCGGACAGCCTCTCGACGTACACTGAAGCTTTCTTT
CASSPDSLSTYTEAFF
>-|TRBJ2-7|-|TRBV5-6
TGTGCCAGCAGCCAGACAGCCGACTACGAGCAGTACTTC
CASSQTADYEQYF